The rows below give T cell receptor beta chains drawn from one sample of a study of cytomegalovirus exposure and HLA in healthy donors. Assay used: immunoSEQ multiplex PCR; TCRdb lists only in-frame clones, some missing. There are about 190,000 clones in the sample; approximately 70% occur only once, and 3.1% lies in the top ten. The specimen was PBMCs. These receptors all come from a woman aged 25 to 39 in good health and CMV-seropositive. Both conserved end residues are part of each CDR3. The D gene is left open where the match is weak. Expanded clones are given a class, and other clones once, few, many or no size at all.

j_call d_call cdr3_length clone_size v_call cdr3_nt cdr3_aa
TRBJ1-1 NA 13 many TRBV2 TGTGCCAGCAGTAACGGACAGCACACTGAAGCTTTCTTT CASSNGQHTEAFF
TRBJ2-7 TRBD2 14 few TRBV10-1 TGCGCCTCCTTTGGGAGCGGGACGGCCTACGAGCAGTACTTC CASFGSGTAYEQYF
TRBJ2-7 TRBD1 15 once TRBV5-8 TGTGCCAGCAGCTCCGGGACAGGGTCTGGCGACGAGCAGTACTTC CASSSGTGSGDEQYF
TRBJ1-1 NA 17 few TRBV5-1 TGCGCCAGCAGCGGAACTAACCCGGCAGGGCGAAGGACTGAAGCTTTCTTT CASSGTNPAGRRTEAFF
TRBJ2-6 NA 17 NA TRBV28 TGTGCCAGCAGAGGGCGACAGCGAGACTCTGGGGCCAACGTCCTGACTTTC CASRGRQRDSGANVLTF
TRBJ2-3 TRBD2 19 few TRBV10-1 TGCGCCAGCAGTGAAGCTAGCGGGAGAACATTGGCCAGCACAGATACGCAGTATTTT CASSEASGRTLASTDTQYF
TRBJ2-7 TRBD2 15 NA TRBV4-1 TGCGCCAGCAGCCAAGGACTAGCGGGTACCTACGAGCAGTACTTC CASSQGLAGTYEQYF
TRBJ1-3 NA 14 NA TRBV5-4 TGTGCCAGCAGCTTGGCAGGGGATGGAAACACCATATATTTT CASSLAGDGNTIYF
TRBJ1-3 NA 13 NA TRBV5-4 TGTGCCAGCAGCTTAGCGTCCGGAAACACCATATATTTT CASSLASGNTIYF
TRBJ1-2 TRBD1 12 NA TRBV7-9 TGTGCCAGCAGCTTCGGGACAGGTGGCTACACCTTC CASSFGTGGYTF
TRBJ1-3 NA 15 NA TRBV4-2 TGTGCCAGCAGCCCTACGACAAGCTCTGGAAACACCATATATTTT CASSPTTSSGNTIYF
TRBJ2-7 NA 13 NA TRBV11-2 TGTGCCATCCGTCCGGAGGGAACCTACGAGCAGTACTTC CAIRPEGTYEQYF
TRBJ1-5 TRBD1 15 NA TRBV6-5 TGTGCCAGCAGTTCCACAGGGGGCTACGGTCAGCCCCAGCATTTT CASSSTGGYGQPQHF
TRBJ2-3 TRBD2 15 NA TRBV28 TGTGCCAGCAGTCCGGGACTAGCAAGCACAGATACGCAGTATTTT CASSPGLASTDTQYF
TRBJ2-4 TRBD2 18 few TRBV5-1 TGCGCCAGCAGCCCGACTAGCGGGGCGCTGGGCGCCAAAAACATTCAGTACTTC CASSPTSGALGAKNIQYF